Listed below are T cell receptor beta chains from one sample, sequenced in a study of blood T cells in healthy people across ages. TCRdb passed the 5' RACE reads through MiXCR, listing each CDR3 protein once. The sample lists under 2,000,000 distinct CDR3 sequences; around 50% were seen once. Sequencing used blood. The origin of the receptors is a woman between 35 and 50 years old in good health. CDR3s include the opening cysteine and the closing phenylalanine or tryptophan. A D gene is named only where the DNA matches it firmly. Part of the rows lack a size; the others show once, few, many or a class for expanded clones.

j_gene	d_gene	v_gene	abundance	CDR3aa	CDR3nt
TRBJ1-2	TRBD1	TRBV5-1	few	CASSLGTGLQGGYTF	TGCGCCAGCAGCTTGGGGACAGGGCTTCAGGGGGGCTACACCTTC
TRBJ2-3	NA	TRBV18	NA	CASSSDFFTDTQYF	TGTGCCAGCTCATCGGACTTTTTCACAGATACGCAGTATTTT
TRBJ2-7	NA	TRBV28	few	CASIGRDYEQYF	TGTGCCAGCATCGGCAGGGACTACGAGCAGTACTTC
TRBJ2-7	NA	TRBV11-2	few	CASSLQGYPYEQYF	TGTGCCAGCAGCCTGCAGGGGTATCCCTACGAGCAGTACTTC
TRBJ1-2	NA	TRBV20-1	NA	CSARVPGQYGYTF	TGCAGTGCTAGAGTTCCTGGACAGTATGGCTACACCTTC
TRBJ1-5	NA	TRBV4-2	NA	CASSQETGLSNQPQHF	TGTGCCAGCAGCCAAGAGACAGGTCTTAGCAATCAGCCCCAGCATTTT
TRBJ2-3	TRBD1	TRBV15	few	CATSRDDGQGIVDTQYF	TGTGCCACCAGCAGAGATGATGGACAGGGGATTGTAGATACGCAGTATTTT
TRBJ2-1	NA	TRBV6-2/TRBV6-3	NA	CASSYSPLLAAQQFF	TGTGCCAGCAGTTACTCGCCCCTCCTCGCGGCCCAGCAGTTCTTC
TRBJ2-7	TRBD1	TRBV20-1	few	CSASPGTGGVYEQYF	TGCAGTGCTAGCCCCGGGACAGGGGGAGTCTACGAGCAGTACTTC
TRBJ1-2	TRBD1	TRBV15	few	CATSRGGQGFNGYTF	TGTGCCACCAGCAGAGGAGGACAGGGATTCAATGGCTACACCTTC
TRBJ2-3	NA	TRBV28	NA	CASSFRWGRVTDTQYF	TGTGCCAGCAGTTTTAGGTGGGGCAGGGTCACAGATACGCAGTATTTT
TRBJ1-4	NA	TRBV7-9	few	CASSFRSTENEKLFF	TGTGCCAGCAGCTTTAGGAGTACGGAAAATGAAAAACTGTTTTTT
TRBJ2-3	NA	TRBV7-2	few	CASSLRQGPDTQYF	TGTGCCAGCAGCTTACGGCAGGGACCAGATACGCAGTATTTT
TRBJ2-7	TRBD1	TRBV5-1	NA	CASSQKGQGRLYEQYF	TGCGCCAGCAGCCAAAAGGGACAGGGGCGTCTCTACGAGCAGTACTTC
TRBJ2-7	NA	TRBV29-1	few	CSVARTDTYEQYF	TGCAGCGTTGCTCGGACAGATACCTACGAGCAGTACTTC
TRBJ2-7	TRBD1	TRBV3-1	NA	CASSQFLGQGSYEQYF	TGTGCCAGCAGCCAATTTCTGGGACAGGGCTCCTACGAGCAGTACTTC
TRBJ1-6	NA	TRBV28	NA	CASSLPYNSPLHF	TGTGCCAGCAGTTTGCCCTATAATTCACCCCTCCACTTT
TRBJ2-6	TRBD1	TRBV6-5	NA	CASSTDRERANVLTF	TGTGCCAGCAGTACCGACAGGGAACGGGCCAACGTCCTGACTTTC
TRBJ2-1	NA	TRBV20-1	NA	CSATTRYSYNEQFF	TGCAGTGCAACAACTCGATACTCCTACAATGAGCAGTTCTTC
TRBJ2-3	NA	TRBV12-3/TRBV12-4	NA	CASSPAAGPSTDTQYF	TGTGCCAGCAGCCCCGCCGCGGGGCCAAGCACAGATACGCAGTATTTT
TRBJ2-5	NA	TRBV20-1	NA	CSARVGAPEQYF	TGCAGTGCTAGAGTTGGTGCGCCGGAGCAGTACTTC